Listed below are T cell receptor beta chains from one sample, sequenced in a study of blood T cell repertoires in COVID-19. Clones were sequenced by immunoSEQ multiplex PCR, and TCRdb holds only the in-frame ones, with some missing. The data hold 270,000 or so clones, with approximately 77% observed a single time. Sequencing was carried out using peripheral blood. Receptor source: a woman aged 18-29 years with acute or convalescent COVID-19. The conserved cysteine and the conserved F or W are not part of the CDR3 here. The order of the fields is D gene, J gene, V gene, CDR3 protein. A D gene is named only where the DNA matches it firmly.

d_call: TRBD1
j_call: TRBJ1-2
v_call: TRBV5-6
cdr3_aa: ASSLDRGRRFGYGYT

d_call: TRBD1
j_call: TRBJ2-5
v_call: TRBV29-1
cdr3_aa: SVENGTAQETQY

d_call: TRBD2
j_call: TRBJ2-5
v_call: TRBV5-1
cdr3_aa: ASSKGLSQETQY

d_call: .
j_call: TRBJ2-1
v_call: TRBV7-8
cdr3_aa: ASSLTGNNEQF

d_call: .
j_call: TRBJ1-1
v_call: TRBV5-1
cdr3_aa: ASSLAVPINTEAF

d_call: .
j_call: TRBJ1-1
v_call: TRBV4-3
cdr3_aa: ASSQTDSSNTEAF

d_call: .
j_call: TRBJ2-5
v_call: TRBV5-1
cdr3_aa: ASSLLGGHEETQY

d_call: TRBD1
j_call: TRBJ1-6
v_call: TRBV28
cdr3_aa: ASSFPDRGNSPLH

d_call: TRBD1
j_call: TRBJ2-7
v_call: TRBV18
cdr3_aa: ASSGPRTGGDEQY

d_call: .
j_call: TRBJ1-2
v_call: TRBV19
cdr3_aa: ASIGRARGYT

d_call: TRBD2
j_call: TRBJ2-2
v_call: TRBV9
cdr3_aa: ASSVVASGRPGELF

d_call: TRBD1
j_call: TRBJ2-7
v_call: TRBV7-2
cdr3_aa: ASSLGQGYYEQY

d_call: .
j_call: TRBJ1-6
v_call: TRBV7-9
cdr3_aa: ASQARAMGSPLH

d_call: TRBD2
j_call: TRBJ2-1
v_call: TRBV29-1
cdr3_aa: SALSGSSFNEQF

d_call: TRBD2
j_call: TRBJ2-1
v_call: TRBV6-4
cdr3_aa: ASSRTSEIYNEQF

d_call: .
j_call: TRBJ1-1
v_call: TRBV30
cdr3_aa: AWTEGGRGAF

d_call: .
j_call: TRBJ2-1
v_call: TRBV11-3
cdr3_aa: ASSRRDFNEQF

d_call: .
j_call: TRBJ1-5
v_call: TRBV2
cdr3_aa: ASRTADQPQH

d_call: .
j_call: TRBJ2-1
v_call: TRBV19
cdr3_aa: ASSILIGGYNEQF

d_call: TRBD1
j_call: TRBJ1-2
v_call: TRBV5-1
cdr3_aa: ASSLPGTGKGQNGYT

d_call: TRBD2
j_call: TRBJ2-3
v_call: TRBV6-2/TRBV6-3
cdr3_aa: ASSYLGLAGDPDTQY

d_call: .
j_call: TRBJ2-1
v_call: TRBV7-9
cdr3_aa: ASGGMDNEQF

d_call: TRBD1
j_call: TRBJ1-2
v_call: TRBV6-1
cdr3_aa: ASSESSTGGGYGYT

d_call: .
j_call: TRBJ2-2
v_call: TRBV3-1/TRBV3-2
cdr3_aa: ASRLTGELF

d_call: .
j_call: TRBJ2-7
v_call: TRBV7-8
cdr3_aa: ASSLVFRDNEQY

d_call: TRBD1
j_call: TRBJ1-5
v_call: TRBV6-5
cdr3_aa: ASSSGTVSNQPQH

d_call: TRBD1
j_call: TRBJ1-2
v_call: TRBV9
cdr3_aa: ASRRGTGDIEDGYT

d_call: TRBD2
j_call: TRBJ2-3
v_call: TRBV19
cdr3_aa: ASSLGLVSTDTQY

d_call: TRBD1
j_call: TRBJ1-2
v_call: TRBV7-9
cdr3_aa: ASSLGGQAMNYGYT

d_call: .
j_call: TRBJ2-7
v_call: TRBV11-2
cdr3_aa: ASSLGLTDSSYEQY

d_call: .
j_call: TRBJ2-6
v_call: TRBV7-2
cdr3_aa: ASSFIPGLGANVLT

d_call: .
j_call: TRBJ2-7
v_call: TRBV20-1
cdr3_aa: SASGGVVSEQY

d_call: TRBD1
j_call: TRBJ1-2
v_call: TRBV7-2
cdr3_aa: ASSLTDRDVYGYT

d_call: .
j_call: TRBJ2-7
v_call: TRBV7-8
cdr3_aa: ASSTRRTHSYEQY

d_call: TRBD1
j_call: TRBJ1-2
v_call: TRBV20-1
cdr3_aa: SASPGTGTGGYT

d_call: .
j_call: TRBJ1-6
v_call: TRBV28
cdr3_aa: ATTDETYNSPLH

d_call: TRBD2
j_call: TRBJ2-5
v_call: TRBV15
cdr3_aa: ATSRVGGAGPQTQY

d_call: .
j_call: TRBJ2-7
v_call: TRBV4-2
cdr3_aa: ASSDSTSYEQY

d_call: .
j_call: TRBJ2-5
v_call: TRBV12-3/TRBV12-4
cdr3_aa: ASSLWAGETQY

d_call: TRBD2
j_call: TRBJ2-1
v_call: TRBV5-1
cdr3_aa: ASSLAVGTSGYNEQF

d_call: TRBD2
j_call: TRBJ2-1
v_call: TRBV7-2
cdr3_aa: ASKRRGTSGTYNEQF

d_call: TRBD1
j_call: TRBJ2-7
v_call: TRBV7-8
cdr3_aa: ASSGPTGGRGEQY

d_call: .
j_call: TRBJ2-1
v_call: TRBV6-2/TRBV6-3
cdr3_aa: ASSYSGLFPTRENEQF

d_call: TRBD1
j_call: TRBJ1-5
v_call: TRBV6-5
cdr3_aa: ASSLQGAPNQPQH

d_call: TRBD1
j_call: TRBJ1-2
v_call: TRBV5-1
cdr3_aa: ASSLTGATYGYT

d_call: .
j_call: TRBJ2-5
v_call: TRBV5-1
cdr3_aa: ASSQGTNQETQY

d_call: TRBD2
j_call: TRBJ2-1
v_call: TRBV3-1/TRBV3-2
cdr3_aa: ASSQGVSGSVEQF

d_call: TRBD1
j_call: TRBJ2-1
v_call: TRBV7-8
cdr3_aa: ASSHLTGAYNEQF

d_call: TRBD1
j_call: TRBJ2-7
v_call: TRBV2
cdr3_aa: ASTQGIQGTYEQY

d_call: TRBD2
j_call: TRBJ2-3
v_call: TRBV27
cdr3_aa: ASSPNPLAFITDTQY

d_call: TRBD2
j_call: TRBJ2-7
v_call: TRBV4-3
cdr3_aa: ASSQDPAGSTYEQY

d_call: .
j_call: TRBJ2-7
v_call: TRBV7-9
cdr3_aa: ASSLGASNEQY

d_call: .
j_call: TRBJ1-2
v_call: TRBV6-5
cdr3_aa: ASSRNGQPVGYT

d_call: .
j_call: TRBJ2-1
v_call: TRBV27
cdr3_aa: ASSLMAGVDNEQF

d_call: TRBD2
j_call: TRBJ2-1
v_call: TRBV5-8
cdr3_aa: ASNRRTSRSFGQF

d_call: .
j_call: TRBJ2-5
v_call: TRBV18
cdr3_aa: ASSPTPEGETQY

d_call: .
j_call: TRBJ2-4
v_call: TRBV7-2
cdr3_aa: ASSRFGGKYKNIQY